This T cell receptor (beta chain) was captured by sequencing in a study of technical replicates of blood from several donors. In germline, CDR1 is SNHLY, CDR2 FYNNEI. Trimming shortened V by 7 bases and J by 0 bases, and 13 bases separated the two germline ends. CDR3 length: 14 residues. Method: immunoSEQ multiplex PCR; TCRdb's copy keeps in-frame clones and lacks some. Among approximately 50,000 clones listed, about 86% were seen once. The V gene is TRBV2, the J gene TRBJ2-7; possible D gene TRBD1, 7 bases. The clonotype comes from a human donor in good health. Some clones in this sample may be carry-over from other donors' samples. Sequenced: PBMCs. The CDR3 loop is CASMEGANSYEQYF. Written as DNA, the CDR3 is TGTGCCAGCATGGAGGGGGCAAACTCCTACGAGCAGTACTTC.